This T cell receptor beta chain stems from a study of blood T cell repertoires in COVID-19. Clones were read by immunoSEQ multiplex PCR, and TCRdb kept only the in-frame ones, dropping some. The sample lists 110,000 to 150,000 clones, just over 85% occurring once. This CDR3 is 14 amino acids long. In germline, CDR1 is SEHNR, CDR2 FQNEAQ (reference sequence). With 1 base clipped from V and 11 bases from J, the junction kept 8 bases outside the gene matches. This chain links TRBV7-9 with TRBJ2-1; 7 nucleotides match TRBD1. The sequence derives from a man over 45 who had recovered from COVID-19. The sample taken for sequencing was PBMCs or T cells enriched from blood (not recorded which). CDR3 in amino acids: CASSLEGAARQQFF. The CDR3, as DNA: TGTGCCAGCAGCTTAGAGGGGGCGGCGAGACAGCAGTTCTTC.